This TCR beta chain is drawn from a study of T cells in tuberculosis. Study context: Sequenced TCRs come from CD1B-GMM tetramer-binding T cells.

Cells were sorted from thawed PBMC rested overnight and stained with GMM-loaded CD1B tetramer, viability dye and anti-CD3. The lipid loaded on the CD1B tetramers was C32 glucose monomycolate from Rhodococcus equi. Each donor contributed roughly 100,000 sorted tetramer-negative cells. Germline V gene data show CDR1 as SGHAT and CDR2 as FQNNGV. This CDR3 has 15 amino acids. Trimming removed 2 bases from V and 3 bases from J; junction bases left unmatched: 3. The study's findings and limits: T cells binding CD1B-GMM tetramer weakly possibly escaped the sort.

Sequencing of TCR-alpha and TCR-beta chains was unpaired. The table came from immunoSEQ multiplex PCR; TCRdb's copy has only in-frame clones and leaves some out. The table records 88,000 or so clones, approximately 90% of them present only once. The receptor comes from an adult woman with latent tuberculosis. This chain connects TRBV11-2 to TRBJ1-4; 7 bases are shared with TRBD1. What was sequenced was CD1b-GMM tetramer-negative cells sorted from PBMCs. The CDR3 DNA is TGTGCCAGCAGCTTAAACGACAGGGCTAATGAAAAACTGTTTTTT. It yields the protein CASSLNDRANEKLFF.